This T cell receptor (beta chain) came from a study of control samples from healthy donors and cancer patients. There are 19 residues in the CDR3. Per the germline V gene, CDR1 is MGHRA and CDR2 is YSYEKL. V was pared by 1 base and J by 4 bases, with 15 bases of the junction left unmatched. Assay used: immunoSEQ multiplex PCR; TCRdb lists only in-frame clones, some missing. The table has roughly 120,000 clones, 90% to 95% seen once; the top ten hold more than 1.5%. The specimen was PBMCs. The V call is TRBV4-1, the J call TRBJ2-3; TRBD1 matches 9 bases. The clonotype comes from a man in his fifties or sixties with head and neck cancer. The chain's CDR3 is CASSQGRARGQGRADTQYF. CDR3 nucleotides: TGCGCCAGCAGCCAAGGACGCGCCAGGGGACAGGGCAGGGCAGATACGCAGTATTTT.